Below, 6 T cell receptor beta chains from the same sample are listed, as sequenced in a study of spatial heterogeneity in lung cancer. Documented time point: sample taken at primary tumor resection. The study sequenced unsorted whole RNA from tumor, nontumor lung or frozen PBMC. TCRdb ran MiXCR on the 5' RACE reads and lists one entry per CDR3 protein. The sample has about 75,000 distinct CDR3 sequences, about 14% seen once; the top ten hold about 7.1%. Sample: PBMCs, taken at surgery. Every receptor here comes from a male donor with early-stage non-small cell lung cancer.

This clonotype was seen a few times. CDR3 DNA: TGTGCCAGCAGTGAACAGGGGGCTGAGGATGAGCAGTTCTTC. Its translation is CASSEQGAEDEQFF. This rearrangement joins TRBV2 to TRBJ2-1, with TRBD1 matching over 8 bases. V lost 2 bases and J lost 8; bases outside the gene matches: 5. Germline CDR1 and CDR2: SNHLY and FYNNEI. The length of the CDR3 is 14 residues.

This chain links TRBV5-1 with TRBJ2-1; D is unresolved. The CDR3 runs to 15 residues. From germline, CDR1 is SGHRS and CDR2 YFSETQ. V was clipped by 0 bases and J by 5 bases, with 12 bases between them. The DNA for the CDR3 is TGCGCCAGCAGCTTGGCCGGCTACCCGAACAATGAGCAGTTCTTC. Translation gives CASSLAGYPNNEQFF.

The sample holds many counts of this clonotype. The chain carries TRBV7-9 and TRBJ2-1; D perhaps matches TRBD2 (7 bases). Germline V gene sequence: CDR1 SEHNR, CDR2 FQNEAQ (reference sequence). The CDR3 has 15 residues. Trimming shortened V by 4 bases and J by 3 bases, and 13 bases separated the two germline ends. The CDR3 nucleotides are TGTGCCAGCAGCTGGGGGCTAGCGGACTACAATGAGCAGTTCTTC. Its translation is CASSWGLADYNEQFF.

The chain has TRBV12-3 or TRBV12-4 and TRBJ1-4, with D possibly TRBD1 on 6 matching bases. The CDR3 is 14 amino acids. V lost 3 bases and J 8 bases, leaving 13 bases between the germline ends. The CDR3 loop reads CASSLAQGREKLFF. In DNA, the CDR3 is TGTGCCAGCAGTTTGGCTCAGGGGAGGGAAAAACTGTTTTTT.

This clonotype was seen just once. The rearrangement links TRBV5-6 to TRBJ2-7; D unresolved. Trimming stripped 4 bases from V and 2 bases from J, with 4 bases between. The CDR3 has 11 amino acids. Looked up from germline, CDR1 is SGHDT and CDR2 is YYEEEE. CDR3 nucleotide sequence: TGTGCCAGCAGCGACACCTACGAGCAGTACTTC. Amino acids: CASSDTYEQYF.

The chain employs TRBV5-1 and TRBJ2-7; 10 nucleotides align to TRBD1. Germline V gene data show CDR1 as SGHRS and CDR2 as YFSETQ. The CDR3 has 16 residues. J gave up 0 bases and V 2 bases, and 5 bases lay outside the gene matches. CDR3 DNA: TGCGCCAGCAGCTTTGGGACAGGGGCCACCTCCTACGAGCAGTACTTC. It yields the protein CASSFGTGATSYEQYF.